The 29 T cell receptor beta chains given below trace back to one sample, sequenced in a study of a mutant IDH1 vaccine in newly diagnosed glioma. No antigen has been identified for these receptors. Time point meaning: week 11, during vaccination. Topical imiquimod was applied with each vaccine dose, which held 300 ug of mutant IDH1 20-mer peptide. The method was immunoSEQ multiplex PCR; TCRdb's version includes in-frame clones alone and lacks a portion of them. The sample carries tens of thousands of clones, 65% to 85% recorded once. This specimen consisted of PBMCs, obtained from a glioma patient whose treatment included an IDH1 peptide vaccine. Every receptor here comes from a woman aged 18-35 years with glioma.

The rearrangement links TRBV7-9 to TRBJ1-5; D unclear. The CDR3 has 13 residues. With 2 bases removed from V and 7 bases from J, the gap between germline ends came to 9 bases. Germline V gene data show CDR1 as SEHNR and CDR2 as FQNEAQ (reference sequence). The CDR3 protein is CASSLSGGQPQHF. The CDR3 bases are TGTGCCAGCAGCTTATCAGGCGGACAGCCCCAGCATTTT. The full variable domain, rest sourced from reference TRBV7-9 and TRBJ1-5, is DTGVSQNPRHKITKRGQNVTFRCDPISEHNRLYWYRQTLGQGPEFLTYFQNEAQLEKSRLLSDRFSAERPKGSFSTLEIQRTEQGDSAMYLCASSLSGGQPQHFGDGTRLSIL.

The chain is built from TRBV7-2 and TRBJ2-3, with 8 bases matching TRBD1. Germline V CDR1 and CDR2: SGHTA, FQGNSA. The J segment lost 0 bases and the V segment lost 4 bases, leaving 3 bases of the junction unmatched. The CDR3 runs 15 residues. Written as DNA, the CDR3 is TGTGCCAGCAGCTCAAACAGGGGGAGCACAGATACGCAGTATTTT. Its protein product is CASSSNRGSTDTQYF.

This clone was detected only a few times. CDR3 coding DNA: TGTGCCAGCAAGGACAGGGAATACACTGAAGCTTTCTTT. Protein: CASKDREYTEAFF. The chain carries TRBV2 and TRBJ1-1; TRBD1 aligns across 8 bases. Looked up from germline, CDR1 is SNHLY and CDR2 is FYNNEI. The CDR3 is 13 amino acids. The junction had 4 bases not matched to a gene; V was cut back by 7 bases and J by 3 bases.

This rearrangement joins TRBV5-8 to TRBJ1-5, with D unclear. The CDR3 runs to 12 residues. The germline V and J ends were trimmed by 0 bases and 3 bases, with 1 base remaining between them. Germline V gives CDR1 SGHTS, CDR2 YDEGEE. The CDR3 region is CASSLVNQPQHF. DNA for the CDR3: TGTGCCAGCAGCTTGGTCAATCAGCCCCAGCATTTT.

This clone occurred once. The chain has TRBV20-1 and TRBJ1-2, with D unclear. Trimming took 5 bases from V and 7 from J, leaving 11 bases between them. CDR1 is DFQATT and CDR2 is SNEGSKA in the germline V gene (reference sequence). This CDR3 is 11 amino acids long. The CDR3 region has the DNA TGCAGTGCTCCCTCGGCGTCTGGCTACACCTTC. Translation: CSAPSASGYTF.

V and J are TRBV30 and TRBJ1-1; unclear D gene. V gave up 8 bases and J gave up 1 base, with 11 bases separating them. Per germline, CDR1 GTSNPN and CDR2 SVGIG (reference sequence). This CDR3 contains 12 residues. The CDR3 sequence is CARHTANTEAFF. The CDR3 bases are TGTGCCCGGCATACAGCGAACACTGAAGCTTTCTTT.

As concerns this clone: At one end the junction does not follow the germline gene, possibly because of a read error. V usage is TRBV20-1 and J usage is TRBJ2-1, with 12 bases matching TRBD2. The CDR3 consists of 11 residues. Germline lookup yields CDR1 DFQATT and CDR2 SNEGSKA (reference sequence). CDR3: CSAPGLAGTIF. The CDR3 DNA sequence: TGCAGTGCTCCCGGACTAGCGGGAACCATCTTC.

The rearrangement uses TRBV6-1 and TRBJ1-2; the D is unclear. This CDR3 comprises 15 residues. V was pared by 1 base and J by 4 bases, with 13 bases between. Per the germline V gene, CDR1 is MNHNS and CDR2 is SASEGT. CDR3 loop: CASSEDAGSFYGYTF. CDR3 sequence (DNA): TGTGCCAGCAGTGAAGACGCAGGCAGCTTCTATGGCTACACCTTC.

The DNA of the CDR3 is TGTGCCAGCAGCTTGGGCCTCACTGAAGCTTTCTTT. Translation: CASSLGLTEAFF. This chain connects TRBV5-8 to TRBJ1-1; D uncertain. In germline, CDR1 is SGHTS, CDR2 YDEGEE. Trimming stripped 0 bases from V and 4 bases from J, with 4 bases between. This CDR3 comprises 12 residues.

This rearrangement joins TRBV30 to TRBJ2-5; TRBD1 is a possible D gene (6 bases). Trimming stripped 0 bases from V and 2 bases from J, with 10 bases between. The length of the CDR3 is 14 residues. Germline V gene sequence: CDR1 GTSNPN, CDR2 SVGIG (reference sequence). The DNA of the CDR3 is TGTGCCTGGAGTGTAGGGGGATGGCAAGAGACCCAGTACTTC. Its protein product is CAWSVGGWQETQYF.

V is TRBV5-6 and J is TRBJ2-2; D remains unclear. V was clipped by 6 bases and J by 6 bases, with 12 bases between them. This CDR3 is 13 amino acids long. CDR1 and CDR2 from the germline V gene are SGHDT and YYEEEE. In nucleotides, the CDR3 is TGTGCCAGCACCACAACCCCCCCCGGGGAGCTGTTTTTT. This gives the protein CASTTTPPGELFF.

V gene TRBV9 combines with J gene TRBJ1-1, with TRBD1 as a possible D gene (5 bases). Trimming took off 0 bases at V and 5 bases at J, with 14 bases between the two ends. The CDR3 covers 15 residues. CDR1 and CDR2 (germline): SGDLS, YYNGEE. The CDR3 sequence is CASSVGLPGRTEAFF. CDR3 bases: TGTGCCAGCAGCGTAGGTCTGCCGGGACGGACTGAAGCTTTCTTT.

The V and J genes are TRBV11-2 and TRBJ1-5; D remains ambiguous. The germline V and J ends were trimmed by 3 bases and 4 bases, with 7 bases remaining between them. The CDR3 has 13 amino acids. Germline assignment: CDR1 SGHAT and CDR2 FQNNGV. The CDR3 protein is CASSLAGNQPQHF. CDR3 DNA: TGTGCCAGCAGCTTGGCGGGGAATCAGCCCCAGCATTTT.

The rearrangement links TRBV5-8 to TRBJ1-1; no definite D call. This CDR3 has 16 amino acids. Between the trimmed V and J ends, which lost 5 bases and 0 bases, there was a span of 17 bases. The V gene's germline CDR1 is SGHTS and CDR2 YDEGEE. For the CDR3, the DNA is TGTGCCAGCAGACCCCGACTAGGGCTTATGAACACTGAAGCTTTCTTT. This translates into CASRPRLGLMNTEAFF.

CDR3 coding DNA: TGCGCCAGCAGAATAGGGCTAAACACTGAAGCTTTCTTT. This encodes CASRIGLNTEAFF. This rearrangement joins TRBV10-2 to TRBJ1-1; no firm D call. CDR3 length: 13 amino acids. CDR1 and CDR2 from the germline V gene are WSHSY and SAAADI. Trimming pared 6 bases from V and 2 bases from J, leaving 10 bases between.

The CDR3 here is CASSKQGRTEAFF. The CDR3 DNA follows: TGTGCCAGTAGTAAACAGGGGAGGACTGAAGCTTTCTTT. The rearrangement joins TRBV19 to TRBJ1-1, with 7 bases aligning to TRBD1. Trimming cost V 4 bases and J 5 bases; bases outside gene matches: 4. Germline-derived CDR1 and CDR2 are LNHDA and SQIVND (reference sequence). This CDR3 has 13 residues.

The rearrangement joins TRBV14 to TRBJ2-3; no definite D call. Trimming cost V 3 bases and J 6 bases, with 10 bases left between them. The CDR3 length is 13 residues. Germline assignment: CDR1 SGHDN and CDR2 FVKESK. CDR3 coding DNA: TGTGCCAGCAGCCATTCACCGCCGGATACGCAGTATTTT. It codes for CASSHSPPDTQYF.

The chain uses TRBV4-1 and TRBJ1-1; 9 nucleotides agree with TRBD1. Per the germline V gene, CDR1 is MGHRA and CDR2 is YSYEKL. V was clipped by 4 bases and J by 4 bases; unmatched bases: 10. The CDR3 length is 16 residues. The CDR3 sequence is CASSPQGDRVSTEAFF. DNA of the CDR3: TGCGCCAGCAGCCCTCAGGGGGACAGGGTAAGCACTGAAGCTTTCTTT.

The chain links TRBV19 to TRBJ1-6, with no clear D. The V gene lost 10 bases and the J gene lost 8 bases, with 15 bases spanning the gap. Germline lookup yields CDR1 LNHDA and CDR2 SQIVND (reference sequence). The CDR3 has 13 amino acids. The CDR3 DNA sequence: TGTGCCACCACCTCCGGGCTTCATTCACCCCTCCACTTT. It translates to CATTSGLHSPLHF.

The chain carries TRBV5-4 and TRBJ1-1; unclear D gene. The CDR3 totals 12 residues. V was clipped by 2 bases and J by 2 bases, with 4 bases between them. Germline CDR1 and CDR2: SGHNT and YYREEE (reference sequence). CDR3 protein: CASSFGNTEAFF. CDR3 bases: TGTGCCAGCAGCTTCGGCAACACTGAAGCTTTCTTT.

The chain employs TRBV7-2 and TRBJ2-7; D might be TRBD1 or TRBD2, each matching 6 bases. The CDR3 length is 14 residues. Germline lookup yields CDR1 SGHTA and CDR2 FQGNSA. The ends were cut back, 7 bases at V and 4 bases at J, with 17 bases in the middle. Here the CDR3 reads CASKGDGGGYEQYF. The CDR3 region has the DNA TGTGCCAGCAAGGGGGACGGGGGTGGGTACGAGCAGTACTTC.

This chain uses TRBV5-1 with TRBJ1-3, with 8 bases fitting TRBD1. This CDR3 has 14 amino acids. V lost 5 bases, J lost 2 bases, and 3 bases stayed unmatched. In germline, CDR1 is SGHRS, CDR2 YFSETQ. The CDR3 nucleotides read TGCGCCAGCAGTCAGGGGGCAACTGGAAACACCATATATTTT. Protein product: CASSQGATGNTIYF.

The chain carries TRBV27 and TRBJ2-7; tentative D call: TRBD1 (6 bases). Per germline, CDR1 MNHEY and CDR2 SMNVEV (reference sequence). V lost 6 bases to trimming and J lost 4 bases, with 19 bases between them. The CDR3 consists of 15 residues. This chain's CDR3 is CASSPRQGGQYEQYF. In DNA, the CDR3 is TGTGCCAGCAGCCCCCGACAAGGGGGTCAGTACGAGCAGTACTTC.

The chain recombines TRBV28 with TRBJ1-1; TRBD1 aligns across 7 bases. Losses at the gene ends were 6 bases for V and 4 bases for J; bases not matched to a gene: 8. The CDR3 has 14 amino acids. CDR1 is MDHEN, CDR2 SYDVKM, per germline. The CDR3 sequence: CASSPPDRITEAFF. As DNA, the CDR3 is TGTGCCAGCAGCCCCCCGGACAGGATCACTGAAGCTTTCTTT.

The DNA of the CDR3 is TGTGCCAGCAGCCATCAGGGGGATACGCAGTATTTT. Translating it yields CASSHQGDTQYF. This sequence joins TRBV7-9 and TRBJ2-3; perhaps TRBD1 as D (6 bases). The CDR3 is 12 residues long. Trimming left V 5 bases short and J 6 bases short, with 9 bases between. Germline V gene sequence: CDR1 SEHNR, CDR2 FQNEAQ (reference sequence).

V gene TRBV15 combines with J gene TRBJ1-1; D is ambiguous. CDR1 and CDR2 from the germline V gene are LNHNV and YYDKDF (reference sequence). Trimming removed 0 bases from V and 4 bases from J, with 0 bases in between. CDR3 length: 11 residues. CDR3 residues: CATSRDTEAFF. In DNA form, the CDR3 reads TGTGCCACCAGCAGAGACACTGAAGCTTTCTTT.

The rearrangement uses TRBV15 and TRBJ2-2, with D tentatively TRBD1 (6 bases). V lost 5 bases and J 0 bases, leaving 25 bases between the germline ends. Germline V CDR1 and CDR2: LNHNV, YYDKDF (reference sequence). The length of the CDR3 is 20 residues. The CDR3 DNA reads as TGTGCCACCAGCTCCCACCCGATGGGATCCGGGACAACGAACACCGGGGAGCTGTTTTTT. Translated, it gives CATSSHPMGSGTTNTGELFF. The full variable domain, in which reference TRBV15 and TRBJ2-2 provide the parts outside the CDR3, is DAMVIQNPRYQVTQFGKPVTLSCSQTLNHNVMYWYQQKSSQAPKLLFHYYDKDFNNEADTPDNFQSRRPNTSFCFLDIRSPGLGDTAMYLCATSSHPMGSGTTNTGELFFGEGSRLTVL.

The V gene is TRBV30, the J gene TRBJ1-2; 7 positions match TRBD1. Germline-derived CDR1 and CDR2 are GTSNPN and SVGIG (reference sequence). The CDR3 covers 12 residues. V dropped 8 bases and J dropped 6; count of bases not matched to a gene: 9. CDR3 region: CAGPKGAHGYTF. The CDR3 bases are TGTGCCGGACCCAAGGGGGCCCATGGCTACACCTTC.

This clone was detected once. V and J are TRBV14 and TRBJ1-1; possible D gene TRBD1, 5 bases. The CDR3 consists of 13 residues. V lost 4 bases to trimming and J lost 1 base, with 7 bases between them. The germline V gene encodes CDR1 SGHDN and CDR2 FVKESK. DNA of the CDR3: TGTGCCAGCAGCCTAGGACAGAACACTGAAGCTTTCTTT. Encoded protein: CASSLGQNTEAFF.